The rows below give T cell receptor beta chains drawn from one sample of a study of cytomegalovirus exposure and HLA in healthy donors. Generated by immunoSEQ multiplex PCR, the TCRdb table keeps only in-frame clones and is missing some. The sample consists of some 110,000 clones, roughly three quarters of them appearing once. The sample was PBMCs. Receptors originate from a woman aged 18-29 years in good health and CMV-seropositive. Each CDR3 is given with its conserved first and last residue. D genes are given only for firm matches. A clone size is listed for some rows: how often the clone was seen (once, few, many), or a class if it is expanded.

v_gene: TRBV2; abundance: -; j_gene: TRBJ1-5; d_gene: -; CDR3aa: CASSPYTGDQPQHF; CDR3nt: TGTGCCAGCAGTCCTTATACGGGGGATCAGCCCCAGCATTTT
v_gene: TRBV5-4; abundance: -; j_gene: TRBJ2-3; d_gene: -; CDR3aa: CASSSEGTDTQYF; CDR3nt: TGTGCCAGCAGCTCGGAGGGGACAGATACGCAGTATTTT
v_gene: TRBV6-6; abundance: -; j_gene: TRBJ1-1; d_gene: TRBD1; CDR3aa: CASRGTAEVTEAFF; CDR3nt: TGTGCCAGCAGAGGGACAGCGGAAGTCACTGAAGCTTTCTTT
v_gene: TRBV9; abundance: -; j_gene: TRBJ2-2; d_gene: -; CDR3aa: CASSVASSGATGELFF; CDR3nt: TGTGCCAGCAGCGTAGCCTCGAGCGGAGCCACCGGGGAGCTGTTTTTT
v_gene: TRBV18; abundance: -; j_gene: TRBJ1-5; d_gene: TRBD1; CDR3aa: CASSSRGQAGNQPQHF; CDR3nt: TGTGCCAGCTCATCCAGGGGACAGGCGGGCAATCAGCCCCAGCATTTT
v_gene: TRBV30; abundance: -; j_gene: TRBJ2-1; d_gene: TRBD2; CDR3aa: CAWSVASGDEQFF; CDR3nt: TGTGCCTGGAGTGTGGCTAGCGGGGATGAGCAGTTCTTC
v_gene: TRBV28; abundance: -; j_gene: TRBJ1-4; d_gene: -; CDR3aa: CASSSLRGWVRSLFF; CDR3nt: TGTGCCAGCAGTTCGCTCAGGGGCTGGGTTAGGTCACTGTTTTTT
v_gene: TRBV5-8; abundance: once; j_gene: TRBJ1-2; d_gene: -; CDR3aa: CASSRPSNYGYTF; CDR3nt: TGTGCCAGCAGCCGCCCCAGTAACTATGGCTACACCTTC
v_gene: TRBV6-1; abundance: -; j_gene: TRBJ2-7; d_gene: TRBD2; CDR3aa: CASSDLVSGREQQYF; CDR3nt: TGTGCCAGCAGTGACCTCGTTAGCGGGAGGGAGCAGCAGTACTTC
v_gene: TRBV5-5; abundance: -; j_gene: TRBJ1-3; d_gene: TRBD1; CDR3aa: CASRAGTGGFSGNTIYF; CDR3nt: TGTGCCAGCAGGGCCGGGACAGGAGGATTCTCTGGAAACACCATATATTTT
v_gene: TRBV6-1; abundance: -; j_gene: TRBJ2-5; d_gene: -; CDR3aa: CASSESGSQETQYF; CDR3nt: TGTGCCAGCAGTGAATCGGGGAGTCAAGAGACCCAGTACTTC
v_gene: TRBV9; abundance: -; j_gene: TRBJ2-7; d_gene: TRBD2; CDR3aa: CASSVGAGGRSYEQYF; CDR3nt: TGTGCCAGCAGCGTCGGAGCGGGAGGGCGCTCCTACGAGCAGTACTTC
v_gene: TRBV6-5; abundance: -; j_gene: TRBJ2-3; d_gene: -; CDR3aa: CASSYRYRDRDTQYF; CDR3nt: TGTGCCAGCAGTTACCGGTACAGGGATCGAGATACGCAGTATTTT
v_gene: TRBV6-5; abundance: -; j_gene: TRBJ1-1; d_gene: -; CDR3aa: CASSPDRREAFF; CDR3nt: TGTGCCAGCAGTCCAGACAGGCGCGAAGCTTTCTTT
v_gene: TRBV14; abundance: -; j_gene: TRBJ1-1; d_gene: TRBD1; CDR3aa: CASSARGRTEAFF; CDR3nt: TGTGCCAGCAGCGCCAGGGGGCGAACTGAAGCTTTCTTT
v_gene: TRBV4-1; abundance: -; j_gene: TRBJ2-1; d_gene: TRBD1; CDR3aa: CASSQTGDNEQFF; CDR3nt: TGCGCCAGCAGCCAGACAGGGGATAATGAGCAGTTCTTC
v_gene: TRBV5-4; abundance: -; j_gene: TRBJ2-3; d_gene: TRBD1; CDR3aa: CASSLGKDRSTDTQYF; CDR3nt: TGTGCCAGCAGCTTGGGCAAGGACAGGAGCACAGATACGCAGTATTTT
v_gene: TRBV27; abundance: -; j_gene: TRBJ2-7; d_gene: -; CDR3aa: CASSPYSGTYEQYF; CDR3nt: TGTGCCAGCAGTCCCTACAGCGGTACCTACGAGCAGTACTTC
v_gene: TRBV6-5; abundance: -; j_gene: TRBJ2-1; d_gene: -; CDR3aa: CASSYVGNHNEQFF; CDR3nt: TGTGCCAGCAGTTACGTCGGGAACCACAATGAGCAGTTCTTC
v_gene: TRBV7-9; abundance: -; j_gene: TRBJ2-7; d_gene: -; CDR3aa: CASSSAGIVPNEQYF; CDR3nt: TGTGCCAGCAGCTCCGCAGGTATCGTACCTAACGAGCAGTACTTC
v_gene: TRBV27; abundance: -; j_gene: TRBJ1-1; d_gene: TRBD1; CDR3aa: CASSPGQGRVEAFF; CDR3nt: TGTGCCAGCAGTCCCGGACAGGGTAGAGTTGAAGCTTTCTTT
v_gene: TRBV2; abundance: -; j_gene: TRBJ2-1; d_gene: TRBD2; CDR3aa: CASSPSMWRGGDNEQFF; CDR3nt: TGTGCCAGCAGTCCCTCCATGTGGCGGGGGGGGGACAATGAGCAGTTCTTC
v_gene: TRBV5-6; abundance: -; j_gene: TRBJ1-1; d_gene: -; CDR3aa: CASSDPRGLGTEAFF; CDR3nt: TGTGCCAGCAGCGACCCCAGGGGATTAGGGACTGAAGCTTTCTTT
v_gene: TRBV5-1; abundance: -; j_gene: TRBJ2-7; d_gene: TRBD1; CDR3aa: CASSLPTGGSYEQYF; CDR3nt: TGCGCCAGCAGCTTGCCAACAGGGGGCTCCTACGAGCAGTACTTC
v_gene: TRBV4-1; abundance: -; j_gene: TRBJ1-2; d_gene: TRBD1; CDR3aa: CASSQGDRGDNGYTF; CDR3nt: TGCGCCAGCAGCCAGGGGGACAGGGGAGATAATGGCTACACCTTC
v_gene: TRBV28; abundance: -; j_gene: TRBJ1-3; d_gene: -; CDR3aa: CASSSRQGMAGNTIYF; CDR3nt: TGTGCCAGCAGTTCCCGTCAGGGTATGGCTGGAAACACCATATATTTT
v_gene: TRBV7-2; abundance: -; j_gene: TRBJ1-1; d_gene: TRBD1; CDR3aa: CASSPRQGGNTEAFF; CDR3nt: TGTGCCAGCAGCCCGAGACAGGGGGGGAACACTGAAGCTTTCTTT
v_gene: TRBV5-1; abundance: -; j_gene: TRBJ2-7; d_gene: -; CDR3aa: CASSLGTDTYEQYF; CDR3nt: TGCGCCAGCAGCTTGGGGACAGACACCTACGAGCAGTACTTC
v_gene: TRBV28; abundance: few; j_gene: TRBJ1-2; d_gene: -; CDR3aa: CASIEAGGYTF; CDR3nt: TGTGCCAGCATTGAAGCGGGGGGCTACACCTTC
v_gene: TRBV6-1; abundance: -; j_gene: TRBJ1-5; d_gene: -; CDR3aa: CASSGLTRGPQHF; CDR3nt: TGTGCCAGCAGCGGACTCACCCGGGGGCCCCAGCATTTT
v_gene: TRBV2; abundance: -; j_gene: TRBJ2-7; d_gene: -; CDR3aa: CASSEEGSWGESYEQYF; CDR3nt: TGTGCCAGCAGTGAGGAAGGCTCTTGGGGGGAGTCCTACGAGCAGTACTTC
v_gene: TRBV30; abundance: once; j_gene: TRBJ1-5; d_gene: -; CDR3aa: CAWSMGPGRQPQHF; CDR3nt: TGTGCCTGGAGTATGGGCCCGGGGAGGCAGCCCCAGCATTTT
v_gene: TRBV15; abundance: -; j_gene: TRBJ2-7; d_gene: -; CDR3aa: CATSREASYEQYF; CDR3nt: TGTGCCACCAGCAGGGAAGCGTCCTACGAGCAGTACTTC
v_gene: TRBV10-1; abundance: -; j_gene: TRBJ2-1; d_gene: TRBD2; CDR3aa: CATSERGFLAGVHNEQFF; CDR3nt: TGCGCCACCAGTGAGAGAGGTTTCCTAGCGGGGGTACACAATGAGCAGTTCTTC
v_gene: TRBV2; abundance: -; j_gene: TRBJ2-4; d_gene: -; CDR3aa: CASSATPYGGNIQYF; CDR3nt: TGTGCCAGCAGTGCCACGCCCTACGGGGGAAACATTCAGTACTTC
v_gene: TRBV13; abundance: -; j_gene: TRBJ1-5; d_gene: -; CDR3aa: CASSRRRGSQPQHF; CDR3nt: TGTGCCAGCAGCCGTCGCAGGGGTTCCCAGCCCCAGCATTTT
v_gene: TRBV5-1; abundance: -; j_gene: TRBJ1-1; d_gene: -; CDR3aa: CASSFGGNTEAFF; CDR3nt: TGCGCCAGCAGCTTCGGGGGAAACACTGAAGCTTTCTTT
v_gene: TRBV5-1; abundance: -; j_gene: TRBJ1-2; d_gene: TRBD1; CDR3aa: CASSMQGAYGYTF; CDR3nt: TGCGCCAGCAGCATGCAGGGGGCATATGGCTACACCTTC
v_gene: TRBV28; abundance: -; j_gene: TRBJ1-2; d_gene: -; CDR3aa: CANLIWGGYGYTF; CDR3nt: TGTGCCAACCTTATCTGGGGGGGGTATGGCTACACCTTC
v_gene: TRBV12-5; abundance: -; j_gene: TRBJ1-2; d_gene: TRBD1; CDR3aa: CASGPDRVYGYTF; CDR3nt: TGTGCTAGTGGTCCGGACAGGGTCTATGGCTACACCTTC
v_gene: TRBV2; abundance: few; j_gene: TRBJ1-3; d_gene: TRBD1; CDR3aa: CASRDRGSGNTIYF; CDR3nt: TGTGCCAGCCGTGACAGGGGCTCTGGAAACACCATATATTTT
v_gene: TRBV13; abundance: once; j_gene: TRBJ1-1; d_gene: -; CDR3aa: CASSLGQANTEAFF; CDR3nt: TGTGCCAGCAGCTTAGGACAGGCGAACACTGAAGCTTTCTTT
v_gene: TRBV5-1; abundance: few; j_gene: TRBJ2-2; d_gene: TRBD1; CDR3aa: CASSPSRDRSLASLKNTGELFF; CDR3nt: TGCGCCAGCAGCCCCTCCCGGGACAGGTCTCTGGCTTCATTAAAAAACACCGGGGAGCTGTTTTTT
v_gene: TRBV9; abundance: -; j_gene: TRBJ2-2; d_gene: TRBD1; CDR3aa: CASTGGQGRGRELFF; CDR3nt: TGTGCCAGCACGGGTGGACAGGGAAGAGGGAGGGAGCTGTTTTTT